This TCR beta chain was recovered during a study of T-cell reconstitution after alpha-beta-depleted transplantation in children. Study results and caveats: As was reported, about two months after transplant, alpha-beta T cells came from several hundred expanded graft clones. A year post-transplant, T-cell counts and diversity derived mostly from newly produced T cells. The study traced high day-60 TCRbeta diversity in some patients to surviving recipient T cells and thymic progenitors.

Turning to this clonotype: Its antigen is unknown.

TCRbeta library preparation incorporated unique molecular identifiers. TCRdb reanalysed the PCR reads using MiXCR and keeps one entry per CDR3 protein. The sample lists almost 600,000 distinct CDR3 sequences; 20% to 30% were seen once. The CDR3 contains 15 residues. After removal of 2 bases from V and 1 base from J, the junction contained 2 bases not matched to a gene. CDR1 and CDR2 from the germline V gene are MGHDK and SYGVNS. The clonotype originates from a boy under three years old with Wiskott-Aldrich syndrome, due to receive a stem cell transplant. The starting material was PBMCs, obtained before TCRalphabeta/CD19-depleted stem cell transplant. The J gene is TRBJ1-1, the V gene TRBV25-1, with 9 bases identical to TRBD1. The CDR3 spells CASSEPGQGNTEAFF. In DNA, the CDR3 is TGTGCCAGCAGTGAACCGGGACAGGGGAACACTGAAGCTTTCTTT.